The 21 T cell receptor beta chains below were found in one sample sequenced in a study of T cell repertoires in cytomegalovirus infection. TCRdb itself ran the reads through MiXCR, one entry per CDR3 protein. Of about 300,000 distinct CDR3 sequences in the sample, about 8.8% were seen once. The specimen was PBMCs. The receptors shown here come from a human donor in good health (CMV status not recorded). Some clones in this sample may be carry-over from other donors' samples.

This clonotype was seen many times. CDR3 nucleotide sequence: TGTGCCAGCAGCCTAGGGACCGCCGTCGGAGATACGCAGTATTTT. Translating it yields CASSLGTAVGDTQYF. This chain connects TRBV14 to TRBJ2-3; D tentatively fits TRBD1 or TRBD2 (5 bases each). V lost 4 bases and J 5 bases, leaving 16 bases between the germline ends. Germline CDR1 is SGHDN and CDR2 is FVKESK. The CDR3 has 15 amino acids.

In its sample, this clonotype was seen a few times. The chain employs TRBV11-2 and TRBJ2-1; 8 nucleotides agree with TRBD2. The CDR3 length is 16 residues. V was clipped by 1 base and J by 3 bases; unmatched bases: 5. Germline values: CDR1 SGHAT, CDR2 FQNNGV. CDR3 in DNA: TGTGCCAGCAGCTTAGTGGGTAGCGGGAACTACAATGAGCAGTTCTTC. Protein product: CASSLVGSGNYNEQFF.

This clonotype has at least ten counts. The chain joins TRBV28 to TRBJ1-1; 8 nucleotides line up with TRBD1. J was trimmed by 6 bases and V by 2 bases; bases with no gene match: 8. CDR1 and CDR2 from the germline V gene are MDHEN and SYDVKM. The CDR3 runs to 15 residues. The CDR3 coding sequence is TGTGCCAGCAGTTTAACCAGGGGGCGCCGGGCTGAAGCTTTCTTT. Translating gives CASSLTRGRRAEAFF.

In its sample, this clonotype was seen a few times. The J gene is TRBJ2-7, the V gene TRBV4-2; TRBD2 aligns across 9 bases. The germline V gene encodes CDR1 LGHNA and CDR2 YNFKEQ. Germline trimming cut 2 bases from V and 4 bases from J; bases unmatched to any gene: 6. The CDR3 totals 15 residues. CDR3 DNA: TGTGCCAGCAGCCAACTTCTAGCGGGGACGTACGAGCAGTACTTC. Translation gives CASSQLLAGTYEQYF.

This clonotype was seen at least ten times. The rearrangement uses TRBV5-1 and TRBJ1-3; 8 positions match TRBD1. The CDR3 contains 17 residues. Trimming cost V 4 bases and J 2 bases; bases outside gene matches: 11. Germline CDR1 reads SGHRS; CDR2 reads YFSETQ. DNA of the CDR3: TGCGCCAGCAGCCTATTTTATCAGGGGGCGACTGGAAACACCATATATTTT. Amino acid sequence: CASSLFYQGATGNTIYF.

This clonotype was found many times. V is TRBV12-3 or TRBV12-4 and J is TRBJ2-7; 7 bases are a match to TRBD1. The junction had 3 bases not matched to a gene; V was cut back by 1 base and J by 3 bases. This CDR3 region has 14 residues. The CDR3 DNA reads as TGTGCCAGCAGTTTAGGACAGGGTAACTACGAGCAGTACGTC. Its protein is CASSLGQGNYEQYV.

This clonotype appeared many times. The chain uses TRBV2 and TRBJ2-3; D is perhaps TRBD2 (5 bases). Germline V gene data show CDR1 as SNHLY and CDR2 as FYNNEI. This CDR3 region has 12 residues. V shed 2 bases and J shed 9 bases, with 9 bases lying between them. As DNA, the CDR3 is TGTGCCAGCAGTGAAAGTCTAGCCACGCAGTATTTT. It encodes CASSESLATQYF. Supplemented by reference TRBV2 and TRBJ2-3, the full variable domain reads EPEVTQTPSHQVTQMGQEVILRCVPISNHLYFYWYRQILGQKVEFLVSFYNNEISEKSEIFDDQFSVERPDGSNFTLKIRSTKLEDSAMYFCASSESLATQYFGPGTRLTVL.

There are many counts of this clonotype. The CDR3 here is CASSSSGELFF. CDR3 sequence (DNA): TGTGCCAGCAGTTCGTCGGGGGAGCTGTTTTTT. The chain employs TRBV12-3 or TRBV12-4 and TRBJ2-2, with D unresolved. The length of the CDR3 is 11 residues. The V end was cut by 4 bases, the J end by 8 bases, with 5 bases between.

The rearrangement links TRBV20-1 to TRBJ2-5; D might be TRBD1 or TRBD2, each matching 6 bases. Per the germline V gene, CDR1 is DFQATT and CDR2 is SNEGSKA (reference sequence). V shed 0 bases and J shed 5 bases, with 19 bases lying between them. This CDR3 comprises 16 residues. The CDR3 sequence: CSARDRRGRGGETQYF. The CDR3 nucleotides are TGCAGTGCTAGAGATCGTCGGGGGCGGGGTGGCGAGACCCAGTACTTC.

The table lists this clonotype with many counts. This chain links TRBV6-2 or TRBV6-3 with TRBJ2-7, with a tentative D call TRBD1 (5 bases). The ends were cut back, 5 bases at V and 3 bases at J, with 11 bases in the middle. The CDR3 contains 13 residues. CDR1 MNHEY and CDR2 SVGEGT come from the germline V gene. CDR3 in amino acids: CASSRPTGYEQYF. Written as DNA, the CDR3 is TGTGCCAGCAGTAGACCTACAGGCTACGAGCAGTACTTC.

Turning to this clonotype: This could be a read error, since a much larger clone is one nucleotide away. The rearrangement joins TRBV19 to TRBJ1-5; no reliable D call. Germline V gives CDR1 LNHDA, CDR2 SQIVND (reference sequence). CDR3 size: 10 residues. With 7 bases removed from V and 7 bases from J, the gap between germline ends came to 5 bases. In DNA form, the CDR3 reads TGTGCCAGTAATTCGCAGCCCCAGCATTTT. This gives the protein CASNSQPQHF.

This rearrangement joins TRBV20-1 to TRBJ2-3, with D tentatively TRBD2 (6 bases). CDR3 length: 13 amino acids. CDR1 and CDR2 from the germline V gene are DFQATT and SNEGSKA (reference sequence). The ends were cut back, 4 bases at V and 5 bases at J, with 13 bases in the middle. Here the CDR3 DNA reads TGCAGTGCTACGAAACAGGAGGGAGATACGCAGTATTTT. Its translation is CSATKQEGDTQYF.

This clonotype came up a few times. The chain is built from TRBV19 and TRBJ1-2; tentative D call: TRBD1 (5 bases). Trimming removed 3 bases at V and 2 bases at J, with 7 bases between. CDR3 length: 13 amino acids. Germline values: CDR1 LNHDA, CDR2 SQIVND (reference sequence). CDR3 in DNA: TGTGCCAGTAGTATTGCAGGGAACTATGGCTACACCTTC. As protein: CASSIAGNYGYTF.

This clonotype was seen at least ten times. The V and J genes are TRBV20-1 and TRBJ1-2; D remains unclear. The germline V and J ends were trimmed by 4 bases and 5 bases, with 17 bases remaining between them. The V gene's germline CDR1 is DFQATT and CDR2 SNEGSKA (reference sequence). This CDR3 is 14 amino acids long. The DNA of the CDR3 is TGCAGTGCTACCCGGCTCGCTGACCTATATGGCTACACCTTC. It codes for CSATRLADLYGYTF.

This chain joins TRBV29-1 and TRBJ1-1; tentatively, D is TRBD1 (5 bases). There are 14 residues in the CDR3. CDR1 and CDR2 (germline): SQVTM, ANQGSEA. The V end was cut by 7 bases, the J end by 5 bases, with 20 bases between. As DNA, the CDR3 is TGCAGCGCCCCAAGGGCAGGGCGGGGAACTGAAGCTTTCTTT. It yields the protein CSAPRAGRGTEAFF.

In this sample, this clonotype turned up many times. This sequence joins TRBV7-2 and TRBJ1-2; no clear D gene. This CDR3 contains 13 residues. CDR1 and CDR2 (germline): SGHTA, FQGNSA. V was cut by 1 base and J by 4 bases, with 7 bases left in between. CDR3 in amino acids: CASSLEAGYGYTF. Written as DNA, the CDR3 is TGTGCCAGCAGCTTAGAGGCAGGCTATGGCTACACCTTC.

This clonotype was recorded at least ten times. In DNA form, the CDR3 reads TGTGCCAGCAGTTACGGGCGGGGGGCTCCAGGGGAGACCCAGTACTTC. Translating gives CASSYGRGAPGETQYF. The J gene is TRBJ2-5, the V gene TRBV6-5; 8 bases agree with TRBD2. The germline V gene encodes CDR1 MNHEY and CDR2 SVGAGI. After removal of 2 bases from V and 5 bases from J, the junction contained 10 bases not matched to a gene. This CDR3 is 16 amino acids long.

This chain uses TRBV5-1 with TRBJ1-1; D is undetermined. The germline CDR1 and CDR2 sequences are SGHRS and YFSETQ. This CDR3 has 16 residues. V gave up 4 bases and J gave up 0 bases, with 16 bases separating them. The DNA of the CDR3 is TGCGCCAGCAGCCCCCTGGAGATCCGGATGAACACTGAAGCTTTCTTT. This translates into CASSPLEIRMNTEAFF.

The chain combines TRBV4-1 with TRBJ2-2; D might be TRBD1 (6 bases). This CDR3 is built from 15 residues. CDR1 is MGHRA, CDR2 YSYEKL, per germline. Trimming removed 5 bases at V and 4 bases at J, with 14 bases between. CDR3: CASSIPGTSTGELFF. The DNA of the CDR3 is TGCGCCAGCAGCATCCCCGGGACAAGCACCGGGGAGCTGTTTTTT.

This clonotype was seen many times. The genes are TRBV20-1 and TRBJ2-1; TRBD2 aligns across 9 bases. CDR3 length equals 15 residues. From germline, CDR1 is DFQATT and CDR2 SNEGSKA (reference sequence). V shed 3 bases, J shed 4 bases, and the junction held 7 bases outside the gene matches. CDR3 loop: CSASPGTSTYNEQFF. The CDR3 DNA sequence: TGCAGTGCTAGCCCCGGGACTAGCACATACAATGAGCAGTTCTTC.

The chain has TRBV7-3 and TRBJ2-2; TRBD2 aligns across 11 bases. Per the germline V gene, CDR1 is SGHTA and CDR2 is FQGTGA. This CDR3 is built from 16 residues. V trimming: 5 bases; J trimming: 1 base; junction bases outside the gene matches: 3. Written as DNA, the CDR3 is TGTGCCAGCAGCAGACTAGCGGGGCGGAACACCGGGGAGCTGTTTTTT. This sequence encodes CASSRLAGRNTGELFF.